The clone carrying this TCR beta chain was counted between two and nine times. Its antigen is unknown. Normal lung was sampled as far from the tumour as possible, at least 3 cm. Template was genomic DNA from frozen, unsorted single-cell suspensions. This record comes from a study of immune cell composition in non-small cell lung cancer. Germline V gene data show CDR1 as KGHSH and CDR2 as LQKENI. The V and J ends lost 3 bases and 5 bases respectively, with 16 bases between them. The CDR3 has 15 residues. This table comes from immunoSEQ multiplex PCR, and its TCRdb copy is limited to in-frame clones, with some not included. The sample lists around 6,100 clones; more than 70% were seen once. Study outcomes and limitations: Tumour-associated clones >0.5% occurred in roughly 30% of adenocarcinomas, about 80% of squamous. Shared sequences between tumour-reactive and dominant in vivo clones were not proven. Overall clonality, unlike maximal tumour-associated clone frequency, did not predict TIL reactivity.

Source material: non-adjacent lung tissue. The TCR comes from a human donor with non-small cell lung cancer. The chain carries TRBV18 and TRBJ1-2, with a tentative D call TRBD1 (6 bases). The CDR3 spells CASSPTRDIPYGYTF. The CDR3 region has the DNA TGTGCCAGCTCACCGACTCGGGACATCCCATATGGCTACACCTTC.